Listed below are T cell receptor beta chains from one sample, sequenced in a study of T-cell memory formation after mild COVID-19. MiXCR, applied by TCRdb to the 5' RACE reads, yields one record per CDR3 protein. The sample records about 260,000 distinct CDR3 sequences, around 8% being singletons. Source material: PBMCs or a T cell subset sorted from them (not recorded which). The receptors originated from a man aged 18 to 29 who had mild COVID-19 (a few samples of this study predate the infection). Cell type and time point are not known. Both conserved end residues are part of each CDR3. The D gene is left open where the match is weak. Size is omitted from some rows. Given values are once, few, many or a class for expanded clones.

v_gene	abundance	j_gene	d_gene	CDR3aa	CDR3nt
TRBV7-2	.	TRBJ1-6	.	CASSRPGESPLHF	TGTGCCAGCAGCCGGCCAGGGGAATCACCCCTCCACTTT
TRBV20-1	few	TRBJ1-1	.	CSARGPGRGTEAFF	TGCAGTGCTAGGGGCCCAGGGCGAGGCACTGAAGCTTTCTTT
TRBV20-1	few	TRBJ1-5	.	CSAIGPGTPNRSNQPQHF	TGCAGTGCTATAGGTCCCGGGACCCCGAATCGTAGCAATCAGCCCCAGCATTTT
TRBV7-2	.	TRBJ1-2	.	CASSPRRQSYGYTF	TGTGCCAGCAGCCCGCGCCGACAGAGCTATGGCTACACCTTC
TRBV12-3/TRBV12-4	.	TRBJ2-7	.	CASSLQASSYEQYF	TGTGCCAGCAGTTTGCAGGCCAGCTCCTACGAGCAGTACTTC
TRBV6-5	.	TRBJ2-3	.	CASSYSELFSTDTQYF	TGTGCCAGCAGTTACTCTGAGTTATTCAGCACAGATACGCAGTATTTT
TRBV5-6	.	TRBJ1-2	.	CASSFRKPYGYTF	TGTGCCAGCAGCTTTAGAAAACCCTATGGCTACACCTTC
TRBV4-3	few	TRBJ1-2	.	CASSQESGNNGYTF	TGCGCCAGCAGCCAAGAGTCGGGTAATAATGGCTACACCTTC
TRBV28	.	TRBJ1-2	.	CASSTSTGNYGYTF	TGTGCCAGCAGTACCTCGACAGGCAACTATGGCTACACCTTC
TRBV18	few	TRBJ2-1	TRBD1	CASSPGTGVNEQFF	TGTGCCAGCTCACCTGGGACAGGGGTCAATGAGCAGTTCTTC
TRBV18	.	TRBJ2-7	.	CASSPEGFSHTYEQYF	TGTGCCAGCTCTCCCGAGGGCTTCTCCCATACCTACGAGCAGTACTTC
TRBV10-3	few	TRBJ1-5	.	CAISESGADNQPQHF	TGTGCCATCAGTGAGTCGGGGGCAGACAATCAGCCCCAGCATTTT
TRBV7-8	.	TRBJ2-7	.	CASSLQPFYEQYF	TGTGCCAGCAGCTTGCAACCATTCTACGAGCAGTACTTC
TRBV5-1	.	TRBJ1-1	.	CASSLGVVNTEAFF	TGCGCCAGCAGTCTCGGGGTCGTTAACACTGAAGCTTTCTTT
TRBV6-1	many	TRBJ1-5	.	CASSATTGVRNQPQHF	TGTGCCAGCAGTGCTACAACAGGAGTTAGGAATCAGCCCCAGCATTTT
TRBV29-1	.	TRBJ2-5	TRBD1	CSTTGTGSGETQYF	TGCAGCACTACCGGGACAGGGAGTGGGGAGACCCAGTACTTC
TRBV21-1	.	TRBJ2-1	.	CASSTSPAGEEQFF	TGTGCCAGCAGCACCTCCCCAGCGGGAGAAGAGCAGTTCTTC
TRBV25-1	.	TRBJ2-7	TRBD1	CASSPQGAWSYEQYF	TGTGCCAGCAGTCCCCAGGGGGCCTGGTCGTACGAGCAGTACTTC